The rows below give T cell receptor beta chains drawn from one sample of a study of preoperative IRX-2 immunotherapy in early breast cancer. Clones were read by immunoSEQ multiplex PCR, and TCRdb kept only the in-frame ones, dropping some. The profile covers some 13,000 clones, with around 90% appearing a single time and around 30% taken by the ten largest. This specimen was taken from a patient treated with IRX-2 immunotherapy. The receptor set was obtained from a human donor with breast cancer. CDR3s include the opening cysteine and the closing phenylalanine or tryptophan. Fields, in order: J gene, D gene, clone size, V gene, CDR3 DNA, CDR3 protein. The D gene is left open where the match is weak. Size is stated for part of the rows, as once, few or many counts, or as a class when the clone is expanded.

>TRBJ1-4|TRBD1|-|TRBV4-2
TGTGCCAGCAGCCAAGAAATAGGCCAGGGGGCAATTGAAGGAAAACTGTTTTTT
CASSQEIGQGAIEGKLFF
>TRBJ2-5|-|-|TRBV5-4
TGTGCCAGCAGCTTTGACCTACAGCTAGAGACCCAGTACTTC
CASSFDLQLETQYF
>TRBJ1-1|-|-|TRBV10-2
TGCGCCAGCAGTGTTACAGCCACTGAAGCTTTCTTT
CASSVTATEAFF
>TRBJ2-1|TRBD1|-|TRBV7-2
TGTGCCAGCAGCCCAGGCCGGGACAGCCACAATGAGCAGTTCTTC
CASSPGRDSHNEQFF
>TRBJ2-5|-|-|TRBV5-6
TGTGCCAGCAGCCCTCGGGACCAAGAGACCCAGTACTTC
CASSPRDQETQYF
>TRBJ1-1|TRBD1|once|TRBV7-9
TGTGCCAGCAGCTACAGGGGGCGCGATACTGAAGCTTTCTTT
CASSYRGRDTEAFF
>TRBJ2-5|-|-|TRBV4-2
TGTGCCAGCAGCCCCCAAGGACTGTCCGAGACCCAGTACTTC
CASSPQGLSETQYF
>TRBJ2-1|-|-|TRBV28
TGTGCCAGCACTCTAGGGGGGTTGACCTACAATGAGCAGTTCTTC
CASTLGGLTYNEQFF
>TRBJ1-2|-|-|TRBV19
TGTGCCAGTAGTATTGGAGGGAACGGCTACACCTTC
CASSIGGNGYTF
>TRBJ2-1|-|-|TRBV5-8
TGTGCCAGCCACGTAAGCGCCTGGGCAGATGAGCAGTTCTTC
CASHVSAWADEQFF
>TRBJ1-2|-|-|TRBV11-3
TGTGCCAGCAGCGCGAGCGGGGGGGGCCCCTATGGCTACACCTTC
CASSASGGGPYGYTF
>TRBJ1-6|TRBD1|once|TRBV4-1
TGCGCCAGCAGCCCCAGCGGACAGGGCCTCTCACCCCTCCACTTT
CASSPSGQGLSPLHF
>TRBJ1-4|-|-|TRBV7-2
TGTGCCAGCAGCTTAGGAGTTCGGGAAAAACTGTTTTTT
CASSLGVREKLFF
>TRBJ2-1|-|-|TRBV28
TGTGCCAGCAGCAGATACAATGAGCAGTTCTTC
CASSRYNEQFF
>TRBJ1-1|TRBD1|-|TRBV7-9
TGTGCCAGCAGGGAGAATTCGGGACAGGGGAAAAACACTGAAGCTTTCTTT
CASRENSGQGKNTEAFF
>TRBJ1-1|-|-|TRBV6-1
TGTGCCAGCAGGTGGAATCACGACCTGAACACTGAAGCTTTCTTT
CASRWNHDLNTEAFF
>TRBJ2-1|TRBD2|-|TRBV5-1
TGCGCCAGCAGCGATCTAGCGGGGGTCGTAAATGAGCAGTTCTTC
CASSDLAGVVNEQFF
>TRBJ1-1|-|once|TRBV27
TGTGCCAGCAGACTCGGGGCGGTGAACACTGAAGCTTTCTTT
CASRLGAVNTEAFF
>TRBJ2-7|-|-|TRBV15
TGTGCCACCAGCAGAGTCGTGGGTTACGAGCAGTACTTC
CATSRVVGYEQYF
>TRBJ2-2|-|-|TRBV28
TGTGCCAGCAGTCTTGGACACGGGGAGCTGTTTTTT
CASSLGHGELFF
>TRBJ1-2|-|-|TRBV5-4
TGTGCCAGCAGCTTGATCCAGGGTGACTATGGCTACACCTTC
CASSLIQGDYGYTF
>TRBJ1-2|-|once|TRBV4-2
TGTGCCAGCAGCCAAGAACTGGTAGGGAACTATGGCTACACCTTC
CASSQELVGNYGYTF
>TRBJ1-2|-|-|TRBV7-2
TGTGCCAGCAGCTTAAGTGGGCCCGACTATGGCTACACCTTC
CASSLSGPDYGYTF
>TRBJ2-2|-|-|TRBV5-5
TGTGCCAGCAGCTTGGTAGTGGGGGAGCTGTTTTTT
CASSLVVGELFF
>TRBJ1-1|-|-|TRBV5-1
TGCGCCAGCAGCCTCCACACCTCGGGCACTGAAGCTTTCTTT
CASSLHTSGTEAFF
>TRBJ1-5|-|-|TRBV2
TGTGCCAGCAGATCACAGGGTTGGAGCAATCAGCCCCAGCATTTT
CASRSQGWSNQPQHF
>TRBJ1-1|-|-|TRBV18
TGTGCCAGCTCATCTGGACTCCTCGGCACTGAAGCTTTCTTT
CASSSGLLGTEAFF
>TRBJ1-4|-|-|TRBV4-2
TGTGCCAGCAGCCAAGCCTACGGACGCGGGGGGGAAAAACTGTTTTTT
CASSQAYGRGGEKLFF
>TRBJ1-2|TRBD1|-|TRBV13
TGTGCCAGCAGCCCGCGGACAGGGTGGGGCTATGGCTACACCTTC
CASSPRTGWGYGYTF
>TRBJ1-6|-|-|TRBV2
TGTGCCAGCAGTGAGAAGAGCTCCTATAATTCACCCCTCCACTTT
CASSEKSSYNSPLHF
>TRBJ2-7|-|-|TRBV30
TGTGCCTGGAGTGTACTTACTCCCTACGAGCAGTACTTC
CAWSVLTPYEQYF
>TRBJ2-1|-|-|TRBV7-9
TGTGCCAGCAGCTCCGACAACGCGGGGACCCCAGGCCACAATGAGCAGTTCTTC
CASSSDNAGTPGHNEQFF
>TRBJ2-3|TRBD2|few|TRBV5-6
TGTGCCAGCAGCTACCCCGGGACTAGCGGGGCTACAGATACGCAGTATTTT
CASSYPGTSGATDTQYF
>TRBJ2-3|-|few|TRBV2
TGTGCCAGCAGTGCAGAGTACACAGATACGCAGTATTTT
CASSAEYTDTQYF
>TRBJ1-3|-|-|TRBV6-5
TGTGCCAGCGCAGGGTCTGGAAACACCATATATTTT
CASAGSGNTIYF
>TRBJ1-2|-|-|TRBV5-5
TGTGCCAGCAGCCAACTAGGACCTAATCTGGCTGGCTACACCTTC
CASSQLGPNLAGYTF
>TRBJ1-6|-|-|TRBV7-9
TGTGCCAGCAGCGGGAGCTACTCACCCCTCCACTTT
CASSGSYSPLHF
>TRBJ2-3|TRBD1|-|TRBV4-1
TGCGCCAGCAGCCAATCGGGACAGGGACCGCAAGGTACGCAGTATTTT
CASSQSGQGPQGTQYF
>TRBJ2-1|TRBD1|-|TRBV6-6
TGTGCCAGCAGTCCGGCCGGGACAGTCTACAATGAGCAGTTCTTC
CASSPAGTVYNEQFF
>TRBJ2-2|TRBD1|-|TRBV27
TGTGCCAGCTGCCGGGACAGGGGACAGAACACCGGGGAGCTGTTTTTT
CASCRDRGQNTGELFF
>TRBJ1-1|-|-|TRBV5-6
TGTGCCAGCTCCGGAAGATCTGAAGCTTTCTTT
CASSGRSEAFF
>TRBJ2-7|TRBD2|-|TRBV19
TGTGCCAGTAGTTACGCCGGGGGGGAGCAGTACTTC
CASSYAGGEQYF
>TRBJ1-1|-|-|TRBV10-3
TGTGCCACCGGGGGGGGGTCCACTGAAGCTTTCTTT
CATGGGSTEAFF
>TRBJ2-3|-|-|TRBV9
TGTGCCAGCAGCGTAGAGGTTCCAGATACGCAGTATTTT
CASSVEVPDTQYF
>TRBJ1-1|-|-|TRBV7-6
TGTGCCAGCAGCTTACAGGGGAATACTGAAGCTTTCTTT
CASSLQGNTEAFF
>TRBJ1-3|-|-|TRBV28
TGTGCCAGCAGTTTAGGGCAGACTCCTGGAAACACCATATATTTT
CASSLGQTPGNTIYF
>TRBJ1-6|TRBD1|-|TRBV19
TGTGCCAGTAGTATGCGACAGGGCTCCCGCAAAATCACGAATTCACCCCTCCACTTT
CASSMRQGSRKITNSPLHF
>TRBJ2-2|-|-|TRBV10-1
TGCGCCTCCCAAAAGATCGGCGGGGAGCTGTTTTTT
CASQKIGGELFF
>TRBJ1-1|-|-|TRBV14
TGTGCCAGCAGCCAAGATTGGGCAGGGACTGAAGCTTTCTTT
CASSQDWAGTEAFF